This TCR beta chain is drawn from a study of Tregs in tolerant kidney transplant recipients. Recipients received nonmyeloablative bone marrow transplants from related graft donors, with transient mixed chimerism. The method was immunoSEQ multiplex PCR; TCRdb's version includes in-frame clones alone and lacks a portion of them. The sample has 20,000 to 25,000 clones, roughly 80% seen once; the top ten hold 25%. This clone was seen just once. Its matching antigen is unknown. V lost 7 bases to trimming and J lost 3 bases, with 10 bases between them. Germline V CDR1 and CDR2: SGHAT, FQNNGV. CDR3 size: 12 residues. Study outcomes and limitations: For some patients, primers changed over time, blocking nucleotide-level comparison. The small number of patients limits these findings pending further validation. This study did not directly address biological reproducibility.

The chain employs TRBV11-2 and TRBJ2-7; D is unclear. The sample consisted of CD8+ T cells from blood (PBMCs), taken 6 months after the transplant. This receptor was taken from a human patient who received a combined kidney and bone marrow transplant. Some T cells may be graft donor cells. The CDR3 spells CASIGSNYEQYF. CDR3 DNA sequence: TGTGCCAGCATCGGTAGTAACTACGAGCAGTACTTC.